The 3 T cell receptor beta chains listed next were all sequenced from one sample in a study of T-cell memory formation after mild COVID-19. TCRdb re-called the 5' RACE reads with MiXCR, one entry per CDR3 protein. The sample lists almost 550,000 distinct CDR3 sequences; around 20% were seen once. The sequencing input was PBMCs or a T cell subset sorted from them (not recorded which). These receptors were obtained from an adult woman who had mild COVID-19 (a few samples of this study predate the infection). Cell type and time point are not known.

The rearrangement links TRBV24-1 to TRBJ2-1; 9 nucleotides line up with TRBD2. Germline lookup yields CDR1 KGHDR and CDR2 SFDVKD. Trimming removed 5 bases from V and 4 bases from J; junction bases left unmatched: 14. CDR3 length: 18 residues. The CDR3: CATSGGVGSGRDYNEQFF. CDR3 coding DNA: TGTGCCACCAGTGGGGGGGTTGGTAGCGGGAGAGATTACAATGAGCAGTTCTTC.

This clonotype was picked up a small number of times. This chain uses TRBV7-8 with TRBJ2-7; TRBD2 agrees at 11 bases. This CDR3 contains 16 residues. J was trimmed by 1 base and V by 5 bases; bases with no gene match: 7. Germline V gene sequence: CDR1 SGHVS, CDR2 FQNEAQ. CDR3 sequence (DNA): TGTGCCAGCAGCGCACAGACTAGCGGGGCGTCCTACGAGCAGTACTTC. It specifies CASSAQTSGASYEQYF.

The sample holds a few counts of this clonotype. J is TRBJ2-2 and V is TRBV29-1, with 13 bases fitting TRBD2. The CDR3 runs 19 residues. The trim removed 4 bases at V and 5 bases at J, leaving 16 bases unmatched. Germline loops: CDR1 SQVTM, CDR2 ANQGSEA. The CDR3 coding sequence is TGCAGCGTTGTCAACTCCCCTCTTACTAGCGGGAGGGCAACCGGGGAGCTGTTTTTT. This sequence encodes CSVVNSPLTSGRATGELFF.